The 31 T cell receptor beta chains below all came from one sample that was sequenced in a study of identifying expanded T cells in peripheral blood. TCRdb's copy holds only in-frame clones and misses some; the assay was immunoSEQ multiplex PCR. The profile covers under 95,000 clones, with around 91% appearing a single time and about 3% taken by the ten largest. Sequencing used blood. All receptors come from a person aged 18 to 75 in good health.

The chain employs TRBV5-4 and TRBJ1-6, with TRBD1 as a possible D gene (6 bases). CDR1 is SGHNT and CDR2 is YYREEE in the germline V gene (reference sequence). V was pared by 4 bases and J by 7 bases, with 12 bases between. This CDR3 is built from 14 residues. CDR3 in amino acids: CASSPGQPNSPLHF. The CDR3 nucleotides read TGTGCCAGCAGCCCCGGACAGCCAAATTCACCCCTCCACTTT. The full variable domain, in which reference TRBV5-4 and TRBJ1-6 provide the parts outside the CDR3, is ETGVTQSPTHLIKTRGQQVTLRCSSQSGHNTVSWYQQALGQGPQFIFQYYREEENGRGNFPPRFSGLQFPNYSSELNVNALELDDSALYLCASSPGQPNSPLHFGNGTRLTVT.

The chain carries TRBV28 and TRBJ2-7; D is unclear. The CDR3 has 14 amino acids. V lost 7 bases and J lost 1, with 14 bases in between. The germline V gene encodes CDR1 MDHEN and CDR2 SYDVKM. The chain's CDR3 is CASTPVGVSYEQYF. CDR3 in DNA: TGTGCCAGCACCCCGGTTGGGGTTTCCTACGAGCAGTACTTC.

V and J are TRBV7-9 and TRBJ1-4, with D tentatively TRBD1 (5 bases). This CDR3 comprises 19 residues. Germline-derived CDR1 and CDR2 are SEHNR and FQNEAQ (reference sequence). V dropped 4 bases and J dropped 0 bases, with 21 bases sitting between them. The chain's CDR3 is CASSSGPLGNFATNEKLFF. The CDR3 DNA sequence: TGTGCCAGCAGCTCGGGACCCCTTGGAAATTTTGCAACTAATGAAAAACTGTTTTTT.

The chain employs TRBV9 and TRBJ2-3; TRBD2 matches at 11 bases. Germline V lookup: CDR1 SGDLS, CDR2 YYNGEE. V shed 3 bases and J 9 bases; nucleotides not matched to a gene: 3. CDR3 size: 13 residues. DNA for the CDR3: TGTGCCAGCAGCGAAAGACTAGCGGGAACGCAGTATTTT. Protein sequence: CASSERLAGTQYF.

The chain uses TRBV18 and TRBJ1-2, with D maybe TRBD1 (5 bases). The germline V gene encodes CDR1 KGHSH and CDR2 LQKENI. This CDR3 has 13 amino acids. V was clipped by 3 bases and J by 4 bases, with 9 bases between them. CDR3 sequence: CASSPQGAYGYTF. Here the CDR3 DNA reads TGTGCCAGCTCACCCCAGGGAGCCTATGGCTACACCTTC.

The CDR3 reads CASSLSGTEAFF. The CDR3 DNA reads TGTGCCAGCAGCTTGTCGGGTACTGAAGCTTTCTTT. This chain connects TRBV5-6 to TRBJ1-1; D unresolved. The germline V gene has CDR1 SGHDT and CDR2 YYEEEE. The germline V and J ends were trimmed by 1 base and 5 bases, with 6 bases remaining between them. The CDR3 spans 12 residues.

This clone was counted only a few times. The chain employs TRBV20-1 and TRBJ2-7; D uncertain. This CDR3 region has 11 residues. Deletions cut 8 bases from V and 7 bases from J, with 15 bases between. The germline V gene encodes CDR1 DFQATT and CDR2 SNEGSKA (reference sequence). CDR3: CSPDGWLEQYF. CDR3 DNA sequence: TGCAGTCCCGACGGCTGGCTTGAGCAGTACTTC.

This sequence joins TRBV28 and TRBJ2-3, with D possibly called TRBD1 or TRBD2 (5 bases each). V lost 6 bases and J lost 1, with 11 bases in between. This CDR3 spans 14 amino acids. In germline, CDR1 is MDHEN, CDR2 SYDVKM. The CDR3 loop is CASSPGTGTDTQYF. The CDR3 DNA reads as TGTGCCAGCAGCCCGGGGACGGGCACAGATACGCAGTATTTT. The full variable domain, completed using reference TRBV28 and TRBJ2-3, is DVKVTQSSRYLVKRTGEKVFLECVQDMDHENMFWYRQDPGLGLRLIYFSYDVKMKEKGDIPEGYSVSREKKERFSLILESASTNQTSMYLCASSPGTGTDTQYFGPGTRLTVL.

This chain connects TRBV7-2 to TRBJ2-1; no definite D call. The CDR3 runs to 14 residues. Trimming shortened V by 5 bases and J by 3 bases, and 11 bases separated the two germline ends. Germline assignment: CDR1 SGHTA and CDR2 FQGNSA. CDR3 loop: CASSRPPVYNEQFF. DNA of the CDR3: TGTGCCAGCAGCCGCCCCCCCGTCTACAATGAGCAGTTCTTC. Based on the CDR3 plus reference TRBV7-2 and TRBJ2-1, the full variable domain is GAGVSQSPSNKVTEKGKDVELRCDPISGHTALYWYRQSLGQGLEFLIYFQGNSAPDKSGLPSDRFSAERTGGSVSTLTIQRTQQEDSAVYLCASSRPPVYNEQFFGPGTRLTVL.

The chain joins TRBV11-2 to TRBJ1-2, with D possibly being TRBD1 (5 bases). The CDR3 has 14 amino acids. V was trimmed by 3 bases and J by 4 bases, leaving 12 bases between them. Germline loops: CDR1 SGHAT, CDR2 FQNNGV. The CDR3 reads CASSFSPGGYGYTF. DNA for the CDR3: TGTGCCAGCAGCTTTTCACCCGGGGGCTATGGCTACACCTTC.

The table lists this clone with a count of one. The rearrangement joins TRBV19 to TRBJ2-1; no clear D. The CDR3 loop spans 12 amino acids. V lost 5 bases to trimming and J lost 3 bases, with 5 bases between them. Germline V gene lookup returns CDR1 LNHDA and CDR2 SQIVND (reference sequence). CDR3 sequence (DNA): TGTGCCAGTAGTGACAACTACAATGAGCAGTTCTTC. Its protein is CASSDNYNEQFF.

The gene calls are TRBV5-6 and TRBJ2-3; 10 bases line up with TRBD1. The CDR3 consists of 15 residues. Trimming cost V 4 bases and J 4 bases; bases outside gene matches: 6. Germline values: CDR1 SGHDT, CDR2 YYEEEE. The CDR3 nucleotides read TGTGCCAGCAGCCCCGGGACAGGGGAAGCAGATACGCAGTATTTT. Its translation: CASSPGTGEADTQYF.

The chain recombines TRBV7-2 with TRBJ2-3; D is ambiguous. In germline, CDR1 is SGHTA, CDR2 FQGNSA. The CDR3 consists of 14 residues. The V gene lost 5 bases and the J gene lost 0 bases, with 9 bases spanning the gap. CDR3 DNA sequence: TGTGCCAGCAGCAGTCCAGTTAGCACAGATACGCAGTATTTT. Residues: CASSSPVSTDTQYF.

V usage is TRBV21-1 and J usage is TRBJ1-5; the table calls TRBD1, which could not be checked here. TRBV21-1 is designated a pseudogene. The CDR3 consists of 16 residues. CDR3 DNA sequence: TGTGCCAGCAGCAAATCTGGGACAGGGGAAGATCAGCCCCAGCATTTT. The encoded protein is CASSKSGTGEDQPQHF.

This chain connects TRBV9 to TRBJ2-2, with 10 positions matching TRBD2. The CDR3 loop spans 14 amino acids. The germline gives CDR1 SGDLS, CDR2 YYNGEE. The J segment lost 6 bases and the V segment lost 2 bases, leaving 1 base of the junction unmatched. CDR3 sequence: CASSVSGRPGELFF. For the CDR3, the DNA is TGTGCCAGCAGCGTTAGCGGGAGGCCCGGGGAGCTGTTTTTT.

The rearrangement links TRBV2 to TRBJ1-4, with D unresolved. V lost 7 bases and J 7 bases, leaving 4 bases between the germline ends. The germline V gene encodes CDR1 SNHLY and CDR2 FYNNEI. The CDR3 loop spans 10 amino acids. In DNA, the CDR3 is TGTGCCAGCATGAGTGAAAAACTGTTTTTT. Translation: CASMSEKLFF.

The chain carries TRBV7-2 and TRBJ2-1, with D possibly matching TRBD1 (6 bases). V gave up 5 bases and J gave up 9 bases, with 20 bases separating them. Germline loops: CDR1 SGHTA, CDR2 FQGNSA. This CDR3 spans 15 amino acids. The CDR3 reads CASSITTPGTTEQFF. The CDR3 DNA reads TGTGCCAGCAGCATAACTACACCCGGGACAACTGAGCAGTTCTTC.

In its sample, this clone was seen once. The chain has TRBV9 and TRBJ2-4; D not certain. The CDR3 loop spans 13 amino acids. Germline values: CDR1 SGDLS, CDR2 YYNGEE. The CDR3 spells CPPQVGGKNIQYF. The CDR3 nucleotides read TGTCCTCCCCAAGTAGGCGGTAAAAACATTCAGTACTTC. The variable domain in full, with the rest retrieved from reference TRBV9 and TRBJ2-4, is DSGVTQTPKHLITATGQRVTLRCSPRSGDLSVYWYQQSLDQGLQFLIQYYNGEERAKGNILERFSAQQFPDLHSELNLSSLELGDSALYFCPPQVGGKNIQYFGAGTRLSVL.

V is TRBV6-1 and J is TRBJ2-2; D might be TRBD1 (5 bases). V was trimmed by 2 bases and J by 0 bases, leaving 10 bases between them. This CDR3 has 16 residues. The germline V gene encodes CDR1 MNHNS and CDR2 SASEGT. The CDR3 DNA reads as TGTGCCAGCAGTGAATATAGGGGCTCGAACACCGGGGAGCTGTTTTTT. It translates to CASSEYRGSNTGELFF.

This clone occurred a few times. The V call is TRBV6-5, the J call TRBJ1-1, with TRBD1 matching 11 bases. Germline loops: CDR1 MNHEY, CDR2 SVGAGI. CDR3 length equals 13 residues. Germline trimming cut 6 bases from V and 3 bases from J; bases unmatched to any gene: 0. The chain's CDR3 is CASRGQGDTEAFF. The CDR3 nucleotides read TGTGCCAGCAGGGGACAGGGGGACACTGAAGCTTTCTTT.

The V call is TRBV5-1, the J call TRBJ1-1; D gene uncertain. CDR1 and CDR2 (germline): SGHRS, YFSETQ. The length of the CDR3 is 14 residues. The V end was cut by 2 bases, the J end by 0 bases, with 8 bases between. CDR3 bases: TGCGCCAGCAGCTTTAATCCGGTGAACACTGAAGCTTTCTTT. It translates to CASSFNPVNTEAFF. Full variable domain (remainder filled in from reference TRBV5-1 and TRBJ1-1): KAGVTQTPRYLIKTRGQQVTLSCSPISGHRSVSWYQQTPGQGLQFLFEYFSETQRNKGNFPGRFSGRQFSNSRSEMNVSTLELGDSALYLCASSFNPVNTEAFFGQGTRLTVV.

The V and J genes are TRBV7-9 and TRBJ2-4; D is uncertain. This CDR3 has 15 amino acids. Trimming cost V 5 bases and J 6 bases, with 17 bases left between them. Germline V CDR1 and CDR2: SEHNR, FQNEAQ (reference sequence). CDR3 DNA sequence: TGTGCCAGCAGCCCCCCCTCGGGCCAGCTAAACATTCAGTACTTC. Protein product: CASSPPSGQLNIQYF.

CDR3 in amino acids: CASRFSGGASETQYF. The CDR3 DNA reads as TGCGCCAGCAGGTTTAGCGGGGGGGCCTCGGAGACCCAGTACTTC. The chain links TRBV5-1 to TRBJ2-5; TRBD2 matches at 11 bases. Germline V lookup: CDR1 SGHRS, CDR2 YFSETQ. V lost 5 bases to trimming and J lost 5 bases; unmatched junction nucleotides: 8. The CDR3 loop spans 15 amino acids.

The gene calls are TRBV30 and TRBJ1-4, with TRBD1 as a possible D gene (6 bases). V was clipped by 2 bases and J by 0 bases, with 13 bases between them. This CDR3 is 16 amino acids long. Germline CDR1 is GTSNPN and CDR2 is SVGIG (reference sequence). The CDR3 region is CAWSRGADSTNEKLFF. Here the CDR3 DNA reads TGTGCCTGGAGTCGGGGGGCAGATTCAACTAATGAAAAACTGTTTTTT.

The chain joins TRBV10-3 to TRBJ2-2, with 12 nucleotides matching TRBD1. Germline V gives CDR1 ENHRY, CDR2 SYGVKD. J lost 6 bases, V lost 11 bases, and 7 bases had no gene match. CDR3 length equals 14 residues. CDR3 in amino acids: CAALRDRGPGELFF. The CDR3 bases are TGTGCCGCCCTCCGGGACAGGGGGCCCGGGGAGCTGTTTTTT.

The chain employs TRBV14 and TRBJ2-1, with D unresolved. The CDR3 length is 15 residues. Germline V gene lookup returns CDR1 SGHDN and CDR2 FVKESK. Trimming took 4 bases from V and 10 from J, leaving 20 bases between them. The CDR3 DNA follows: TGTGCCAGCAGCCCCCTGGGCCTCGCTTCTGGCGAGCAGTTCTTC. Its protein product is CASSPLGLASGEQFF.

This clone was detected a few times. This chain uses TRBV19 with TRBJ1-1; D uncertain. Germline loops: CDR1 LNHDA, CDR2 SQIVND (reference sequence). The CDR3 length is 13 residues. The germline V and J ends were trimmed by 7 bases and 1 base, with 10 bases remaining between them. CDR3 region: CASNPPGNTEAFF. In DNA form, the CDR3 reads TGTGCCAGTAACCCTCCCGGGAACACTGAAGCTTTCTTT.

This clone turned up a few times. The chain couples TRBV11-2 to TRBJ1-3; D call uncertain. The V end lost 1 base, the J end lost 4 bases, and 2 bases lay between the germline ends. Looked up from germline, CDR1 is SGHAT and CDR2 is FQNNGV. This CDR3 has 12 residues. CDR3: CASSLGGNTIYF. CDR3 sequence (DNA): TGTGCCAGCAGCTTAGGGGGAAACACCATATATTTT.

The rearrangement uses TRBV4-1 and TRBJ2-7; D assignment may be TRBD1 or TRBD2 (5 bases each). There are 15 residues in the CDR3. Trimming removed 3 bases from V and 0 bases from J, with 12 bases in between. Germline CDR1 MGHRA, CDR2 YSYEKL. CDR3 sequence: CASSHAGTGSYEQYF. CDR3 nucleotides: TGCGCCAGCAGCCACGCTGGGACCGGCTCCTACGAGCAGTACTTC.

The chain combines TRBV28 with TRBJ1-6; TRBD1 matches 7 bases. CDR3 size: 15 residues. Trimming at V came to 2 bases and at J to 9 bases, leaving 7 bases not matched to a gene. Germline V gene sequence: CDR1 MDHEN, CDR2 SYDVKM. CDR3 sequence reads: CASSLGGTETSPLHF. CDR3 bases: TGTGCCAGCAGTTTAGGGGGGACAGAGACTTCACCCCTCCACTTT. The full variable domain, in which reference TRBV28 and TRBJ1-6 provide the parts outside the CDR3, is DVKVTQSSRYLVKRTGEKVFLECVQDMDHENMFWYRQDPGLGLRLIYFSYDVKMKEKGDIPEGYSVSREKKERFSLILESASTNQTSMYLCASSLGGTETSPLHFGNGTRLTVT.

The genes are TRBV7-2 and TRBJ2-7, with D perhaps TRBD2 (5 bases). This CDR3 spans 14 amino acids. Germline assignment: CDR1 SGHTA and CDR2 FQGNSA. Between the trimmed V and J ends, which lost 5 bases and 9 bases, there was a span of 20 bases. The CDR3 here is CASSRLSALNRQYF. The CDR3 DNA reads TGTGCCAGCAGCCGACTTAGCGCTTTAAACAGGCAGTACTTC.